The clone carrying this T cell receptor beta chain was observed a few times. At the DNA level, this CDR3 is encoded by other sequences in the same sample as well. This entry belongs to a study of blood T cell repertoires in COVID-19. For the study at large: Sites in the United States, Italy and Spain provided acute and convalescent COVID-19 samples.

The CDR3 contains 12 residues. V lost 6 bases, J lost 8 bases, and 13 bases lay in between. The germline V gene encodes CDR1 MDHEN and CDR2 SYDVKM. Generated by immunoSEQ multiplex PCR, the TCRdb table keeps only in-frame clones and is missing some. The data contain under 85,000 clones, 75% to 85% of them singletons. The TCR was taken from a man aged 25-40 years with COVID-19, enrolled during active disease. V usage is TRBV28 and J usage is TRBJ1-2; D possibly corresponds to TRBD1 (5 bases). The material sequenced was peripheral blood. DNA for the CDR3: TGTGCCAGCAGCCAACCGGGGGGGGGCTACACCTTC. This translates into CASSQPGGGYTF.